These 30 T cell receptor beta chains were sequenced from one sample in a study of T cell clusters in autoimmune cytopenias. One tube held mixed TRB-A and TRB-B primer pools for touch-down PCR. TCRdb re-called the multiplex PCR reads, yielding one record per CDR3 amino acid sequence without DNA. Its table lists a few thousand distinct CDR3 sequences. TRB was amplified from 250 ng of peripheral blood genomic DNA per sample. These same records also appear under a second study, on T cell repertoires in aging, cancer and after chemotherapy.

The specimen sequenced was peripheral blood. The source is a human donor in good health.

V usage is TRBV19 and J usage is TRBJ2-4; TCRdb gives TRBD1 as the D gene, but with no DNA this cannot be confirmed. CDR1 is LNHDA and CDR2 is SQIVND in the germline V gene (reference sequence). The CDR3 totals 13 residues. The CDR3 spells CASTRDSENIQYF. The whole variable domain, filled in from reference TRBV19 and TRBJ2-4, reads DGGITQSPKYLFRKEGQNVTLSCEQNLNHDAMYWYRQDPGQGLRLIYYSQIVNDFQKGDIAEGYSVSREKKESFPLTVTSAQKNPTAFYLCASTRDSENIQYFGAGTRLSVL.

This chain joins TRBV10-3 and TRBJ2-3. The CDR3 is made up of 12 amino acids. CDR1 ENHRY and CDR2 SYGVKD come from the germline V gene. This chain's CDR3 is CAISDYTDTQYF.

The CDR3 loop reads CASSYGGPTYEQYF. The V and J genes are TRBV6-5 and TRBJ2-7; the D call of TRBD1 rests on TCRdb alone, since no DNA is present to check it. CDR3 length: 14 residues. Germline CDR1 is MNHEY and CDR2 is SVGAGI.

The chain has TRBV6-1 and TRBJ1-5. The V gene's germline CDR1 is MNHNS and CDR2 SASEGT. The CDR3 has 12 amino acids. The CDR3 loop is CASTGWNQPQHF.

The chain is built from TRBV19 and TRBJ2-7; TCRdb outputs TRBD1, but without DNA this stays unchecked. This CDR3 comprises 12 residues. From germline, CDR1 is LNHDA and CDR2 SQIVND (reference sequence). This CDR3 reads CATGDSHYEQYF.

The chain has TRBV2 and TRBJ2-1; TCRdb's assignment of TRBD1 cannot be checked, as there is no DNA. The CDR3 runs 12 residues. Germline V gene lookup returns CDR1 SNHLY and CDR2 FYNNEI. CDR3 in amino acids: CATGTGNGEQFF.

The chain is built from TRBV6-2 or TRBV6-3 and TRBJ1-4; TCRdb proposes TRBD1, but this gene call is untestable without DNA. Germline V gene sequence: CDR1 MNHEY, CDR2 SVGEGT. This CDR3 region has 15 residues. The CDR3 is CASRPVGAGNEKLFF.

This clonotype registers medium-sized by frequency. The chain is built from TRBV6-2 or TRBV6-3 and TRBJ2-5; the TCRdb call, TRBD2, lacks DNA for checking. There are 13 residues in the CDR3. Germline CDR1 MNHEY, CDR2 SVGEGT. The CDR3 loop reads CASRRDSQETQYF.

The CDR3 loop is CASSGTSDTDTQYF. The chain is built from TRBV18 and TRBJ2-3; TCRdb proposes TRBD2, but this gene call is untestable without DNA. The CDR3 has 14 residues. Germline V lookup: CDR1 KGHSH, CDR2 LQKENI.

V gene TRBV19 combines with J gene TRBJ1-2. Germline V lookup: CDR1 LNHDA, CDR2 SQIVND (reference sequence). This CDR3 has 19 residues. CDR3 residues: CASSIDSPSRTFRAYGYTF.

The chain recombines TRBV19 with TRBJ2-7; TCRdb gives TRBD2 as the D gene, but with no DNA this cannot be confirmed. This CDR3 region has 14 residues. The germline CDR1 and CDR2 sequences are LNHDA and SQIVND (reference sequence). Here the CDR3 reads CASSMALTSYEQYF.

Its frequency marks this clonotype as medium-sized. The V gene is TRBV29-1, the J gene TRBJ2-1; checking the TCRdb D call of TRBD1 is not possible without DNA. Germline V gene sequence: CDR1 SQVTM, CDR2 ANQGSEA. This CDR3 spans 15 amino acids. The CDR3 protein is CSVGTGTGTYNEQFF.

This chain uses TRBV19 with TRBJ2-7; without DNA, the TCRdb call of TRBD1 cannot be checked. Germline lookup yields CDR1 LNHDA and CDR2 SQIVND (reference sequence). This CDR3 comprises 15 residues. The CDR3 spells CASSHGDRSSYEQYF.

This sequence joins TRBV27 and TRBJ2-7; with no DNA, the TCRdb D assignment of TRBD1 cannot be verified. The CDR3 is 14 residues long. Per germline, CDR1 MNHEY and CDR2 SMNVEV (reference sequence). CDR3 region: CATHMATPNYEQYF.

This clonotype is deemed medium-sized by its frequency. The chain has TRBV15 and TRBJ2-1; TCRdb selects TRBD2, and the lack of DNA leaves this call unchecked. The CDR3 loop spans 14 amino acids. Per the germline V gene, CDR1 is LNHNV and CDR2 is YYDKDF (reference sequence). CDR3 in amino acids: CATSGGTAYNEQFF.

The CDR3 loop reads CASSLAVGSSYGYTF. The chain uses TRBV6-6 and TRBJ1-2. The germline V gene has CDR1 MNHNY and CDR2 SVGAGI (reference sequence). This CDR3 is built from 15 residues.

J is TRBJ2-3 and V is TRBV7-9; as DNA is missing, the TRBD2 call by TCRdb cannot be tested. Per the germline V gene, CDR1 is SEHNR and CDR2 is FQNEAQ (reference sequence). This CDR3 has 14 amino acids. The CDR3 is CASSRTSQLDTQYF.

The rearrangement joins TRBV27 to TRBJ1-2. Germline V lookup: CDR1 MNHEY, CDR2 SMNVEV (reference sequence). The CDR3 sequence is 14 residues long. The CDR3 here is CASRKGGGNYGYTF.

This chain uses TRBV27 with TRBJ1-6. The CDR3 is 15 amino acids. CDR1 and CDR2 from the germline V gene are MNHEY and SMNVEV (reference sequence). CDR3 sequence reads: CASTQRGTVNSPLHF.

The rearrangement links TRBV18 to TRBJ2-1; TCRdb proposes TRBD1, but this gene call is untestable without DNA. CDR1 is KGHSH, CDR2 LQKENI, per germline. The CDR3 covers 14 residues. The CDR3: CASSNTGGENEQFF.

Considering frequency, this clonotype is medium-sized (0.01 to 0.1%). The CDR3 spells CASKGTGYSGANVLTF. The chain is built from TRBV19 and TRBJ2-6; TCRdb picks TRBD1, but there is no DNA to check that call. Germline V CDR1 and CDR2: LNHDA, SQIVND (reference sequence). This CDR3 is 16 amino acids long.

The chain has TRBV6-2 or TRBV6-3 and TRBJ2-5; TCRdb outputs TRBD2, but without DNA this stays unchecked. The CDR3 runs to 15 residues. CDR1 and CDR2 (germline): MNHEY, SVGEGT. Here the CDR3 reads CASTLAGVYRETQYF.

This clonotype is identified as medium-sized (0.01 to 0.1%) from frequency. V and J are TRBV29-1 and TRBJ1-1; the TCRdb D gene call, TRBD1, has no DNA to confirm it. Per germline, CDR1 SQVTM and CDR2 ANQGSEA. CDR3 length: 13 amino acids. CDR3 region: CSVSKTDDTEAFF.

The chain couples TRBV27 to TRBJ2-2; TCRdb's D call of TRBD1 is untestable without DNA. CDR1 MNHEY and CDR2 SMNVEV come from the germline V gene (reference sequence). The CDR3 is 16 amino acids. The CDR3 loop reads CASSLLGTGNTGELFF.

The rearrangement joins TRBV6-5 to TRBJ2-1. Germline loops: CDR1 MNHEY, CDR2 SVGAGI. This CDR3 is built from 14 residues. The CDR3 sequence is CASSGNSEHNEQFF.

CDR3 sequence reads: CASWESGVGGELFF. V is TRBV12-3 or TRBV12-4 and J is TRBJ2-2; TCRdb designates TRBD2, a call that cannot be tested without DNA. The CDR3 loop spans 14 amino acids.

This clonotype is called medium-sized based on its frequency. The J gene is TRBJ2-1, the V gene TRBV19; TCRdb lists TRBD1, though no DNA is available to test this call. The CDR3 is 15 amino acids. Germline CDR1 is LNHDA and CDR2 is SQIVND (reference sequence). This chain's CDR3 is CASKPGAGSYNEQFF.

J is TRBJ1-4 and V is TRBV6-5. The length of the CDR3 is 14 residues. The germline CDR1 and CDR2 sequences are MNHEY and SVGAGI. CDR3: CASPFEEDGEKLFF.

The gene calls are TRBV6-5 and TRBJ2-2. The length of the CDR3 is 12 residues. Per germline, CDR1 MNHEY and CDR2 SVGAGI. This CDR3 reads CASSEYTGELFF.

In terms of frequency, this clonotype is medium-sized. V gene TRBV15 combines with J gene TRBJ2-2. This CDR3 is 16 amino acids long. Germline loops: CDR1 LNHNV, CDR2 YYDKDF (reference sequence). The CDR3: CATSRDLGRRPGELFF. Together with reference TRBV15 and TRBJ2-2, the CDR3 gives the full variable domain: DAMVIQNPRYQVTQFGKPVTLSCSQTLNHNVMYWYQQKSSQAPKLLFHYYDKDFNNEADTPDNFQSRRPNTSFCFLDIRSPGLGDTAMYLCATSRDLGRRPGELFFGEGSRLTVL.